This record looks at one T cell receptor beta chain sequence and its context. This record belongs to a study of blood T cell repertoires in COVID-19. TCRdb's table, derived via immunoSEQ multiplex PCR, lists solely in-frame clones and lacks some. The sample holds about 380,000 clones, around 89% seen once. Deletions cut 6 bases from V and 0 bases from J, with 6 bases between. The length of the CDR3 is 13 residues. CDR1 and CDR2 from the germline V gene are SGHVS and FQNEAQ. The age range of participants was 18 to 89 years, with residence in more than 20 US areas. Grouping used clinical history reported by participants in a survey and questionnaire.

The origin of this receptor is a woman between 18 and 29 years old who had recovered from COVID-19. The chain combines TRBV7-8 with TRBJ1-3; D gene uncertain. Sequencing was carried out using PBMCs or T cells enriched from blood (not recorded which). CDR3 sequence reads: CASRAHSGNTIYF. The CDR3 coding sequence is TGTGCCAGCAGGGCCCACTCTGGAAACACCATATATTTT.